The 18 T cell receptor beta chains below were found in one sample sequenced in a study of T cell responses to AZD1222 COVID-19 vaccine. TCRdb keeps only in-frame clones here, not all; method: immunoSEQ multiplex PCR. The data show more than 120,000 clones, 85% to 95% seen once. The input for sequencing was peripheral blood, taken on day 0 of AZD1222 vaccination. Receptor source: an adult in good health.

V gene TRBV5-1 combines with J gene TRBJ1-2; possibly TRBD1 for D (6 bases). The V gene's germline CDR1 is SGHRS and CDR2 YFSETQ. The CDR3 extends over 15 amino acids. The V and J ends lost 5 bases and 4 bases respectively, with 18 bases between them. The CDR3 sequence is CASRGTLTGFYGYTF. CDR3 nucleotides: TGCGCCAGCAGGGGGACCCTGACAGGTTTCTATGGCTACACCTTC. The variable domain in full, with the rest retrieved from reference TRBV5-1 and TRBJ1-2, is KAGVTQTPRYLIKTRGQQVTLSCSPISGHRSVSWYQQTPGQGLQFLFEYFSETQRNKGNFPGRFSGRQFSNSRSEMNVSTLELGDSALYLCASRGTLTGFYGYTFGSGTRLTVV.

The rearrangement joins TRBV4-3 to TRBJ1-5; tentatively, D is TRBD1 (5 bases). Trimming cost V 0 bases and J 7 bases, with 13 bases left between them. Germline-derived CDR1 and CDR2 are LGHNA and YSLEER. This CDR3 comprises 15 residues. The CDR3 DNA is TGCGCCAGCAGCCAAGATGCCGGGAAGGGGCAGCCCCAGCATTTT. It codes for CASSQDAGKGQPQHF.

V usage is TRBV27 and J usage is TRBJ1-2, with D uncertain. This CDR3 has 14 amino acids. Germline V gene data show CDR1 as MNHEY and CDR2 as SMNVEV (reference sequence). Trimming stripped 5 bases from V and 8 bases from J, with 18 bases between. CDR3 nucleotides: TGTGCCAGCAGTCGGGGTGTACCGCCGCCCGGCTACACCTTC. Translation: CASSRGVPPPGYTF.

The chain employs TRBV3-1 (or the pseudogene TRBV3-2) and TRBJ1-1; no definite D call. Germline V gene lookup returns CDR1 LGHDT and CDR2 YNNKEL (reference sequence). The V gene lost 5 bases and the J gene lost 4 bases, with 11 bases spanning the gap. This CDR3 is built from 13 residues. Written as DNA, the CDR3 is TGTGCCAGCAGCACCCTCGAGGTCACTGAAGCTTTCTTT. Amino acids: CASSTLEVTEAFF.

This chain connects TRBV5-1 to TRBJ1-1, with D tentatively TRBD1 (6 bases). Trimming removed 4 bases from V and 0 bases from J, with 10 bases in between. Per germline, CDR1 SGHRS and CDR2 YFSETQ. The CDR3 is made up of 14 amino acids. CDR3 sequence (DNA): TGCGCCAGCAGCGACCAGGGGTTGAACACTGAAGCTTTCTTT. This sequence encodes CASSDQGLNTEAFF.

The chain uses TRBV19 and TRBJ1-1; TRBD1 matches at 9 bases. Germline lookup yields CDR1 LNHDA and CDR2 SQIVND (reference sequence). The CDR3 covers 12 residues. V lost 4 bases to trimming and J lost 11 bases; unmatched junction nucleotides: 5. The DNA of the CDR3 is TGTGCCAGTAGTACCTACAGGGGGCATGCTTTCTTT. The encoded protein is CASSTYRGHAFF.

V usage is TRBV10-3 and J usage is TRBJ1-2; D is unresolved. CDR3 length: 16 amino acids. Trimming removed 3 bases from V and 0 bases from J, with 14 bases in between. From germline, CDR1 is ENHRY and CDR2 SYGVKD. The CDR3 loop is CAISDPPGISNYGYTF. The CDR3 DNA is TGTGCCATCAGTGACCCGCCGGGAATCTCTAACTATGGCTACACCTTC.

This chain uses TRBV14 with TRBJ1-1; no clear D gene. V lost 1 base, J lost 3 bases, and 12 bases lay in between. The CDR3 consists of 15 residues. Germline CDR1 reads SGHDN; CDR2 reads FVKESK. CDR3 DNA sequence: TGTGCCAGCAGCCAAGTCGTAGGCGGGGACACTGAAGCTTTCTTT. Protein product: CASSQVVGGDTEAFF.

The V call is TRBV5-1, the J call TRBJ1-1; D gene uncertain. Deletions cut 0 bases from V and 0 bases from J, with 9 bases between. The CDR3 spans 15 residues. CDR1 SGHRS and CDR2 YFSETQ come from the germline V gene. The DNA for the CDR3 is TGCGCCAGCAGCTTGGTGGGGAAAGTGAACACTGAAGCTTTCTTT. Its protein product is CASSLVGKVNTEAFF. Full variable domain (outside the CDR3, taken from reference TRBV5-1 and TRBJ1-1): KAGVTQTPRYLIKTRGQQVTLSCSPISGHRSVSWYQQTPGQGLQFLFEYFSETQRNKGNFPGRFSGRQFSNSRSEMNVSTLELGDSALYLCASSLVGKVNTEAFFGQGTRLTVV.

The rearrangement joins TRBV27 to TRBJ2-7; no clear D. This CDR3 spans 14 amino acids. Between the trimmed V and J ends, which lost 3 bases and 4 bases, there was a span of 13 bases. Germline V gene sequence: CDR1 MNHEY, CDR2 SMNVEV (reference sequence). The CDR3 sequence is CASSLLKIKYEQYF. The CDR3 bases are TGTGCCAGCAGTTTGTTGAAGATTAAATACGAGCAGTACTTC.

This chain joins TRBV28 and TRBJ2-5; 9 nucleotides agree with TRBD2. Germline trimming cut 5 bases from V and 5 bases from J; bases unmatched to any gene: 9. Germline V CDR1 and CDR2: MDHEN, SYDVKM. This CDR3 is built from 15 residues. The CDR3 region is CASSTAGGPWETQYF. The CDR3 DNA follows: TGTGCCAGCAGTACCGCGGGGGGGCCTTGGGAGACCCAGTACTTC.

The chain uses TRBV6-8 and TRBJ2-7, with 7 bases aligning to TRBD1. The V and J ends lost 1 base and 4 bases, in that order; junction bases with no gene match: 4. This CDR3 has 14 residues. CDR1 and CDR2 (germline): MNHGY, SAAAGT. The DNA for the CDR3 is TGTGCCAGCAGTTACTTGCACAGGGGTTACGAGCAGTACTTC. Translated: CASSYLHRGYEQYF.

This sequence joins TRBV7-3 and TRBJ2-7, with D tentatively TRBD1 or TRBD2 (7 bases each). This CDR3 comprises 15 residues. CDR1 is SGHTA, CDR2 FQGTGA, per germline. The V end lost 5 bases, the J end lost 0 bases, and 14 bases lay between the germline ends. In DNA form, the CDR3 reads TGTGCCAGCAGCCCAGGGGGGGGCTTCTCCTACGAGCAGTACTTC. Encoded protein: CASSPGGGFSYEQYF.

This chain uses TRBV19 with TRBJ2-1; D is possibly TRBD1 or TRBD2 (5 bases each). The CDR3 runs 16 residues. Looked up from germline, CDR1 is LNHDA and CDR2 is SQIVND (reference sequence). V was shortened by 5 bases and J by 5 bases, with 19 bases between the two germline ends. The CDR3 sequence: CASSPPGAGQDNEQFF. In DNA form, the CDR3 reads TGTGCCAGTAGTCCTCCCGGGGCAGGTCAAGACAATGAGCAGTTCTTC.

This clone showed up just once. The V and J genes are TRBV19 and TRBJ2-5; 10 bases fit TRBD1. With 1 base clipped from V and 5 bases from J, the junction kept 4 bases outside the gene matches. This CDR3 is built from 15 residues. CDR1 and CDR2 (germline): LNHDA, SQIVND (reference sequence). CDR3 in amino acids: CASSIGQGARETQYF. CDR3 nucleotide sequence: TGTGCCAGTAGTATAGGACAGGGGGCTAGGGAGACCCAGTACTTC.

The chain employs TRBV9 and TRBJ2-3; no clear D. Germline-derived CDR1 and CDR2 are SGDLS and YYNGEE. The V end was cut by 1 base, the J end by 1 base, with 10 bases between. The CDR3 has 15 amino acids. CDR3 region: CASSVFLTGTDTQYF. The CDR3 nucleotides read TGTGCCAGCAGCGTATTTCTCACCGGCACAGATACGCAGTATTTT.

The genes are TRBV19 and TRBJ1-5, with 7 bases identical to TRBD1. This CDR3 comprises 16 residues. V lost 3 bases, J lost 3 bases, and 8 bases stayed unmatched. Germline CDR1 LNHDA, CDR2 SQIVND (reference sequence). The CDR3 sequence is CASSISRQGFNQPQHF. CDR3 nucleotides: TGTGCCAGTAGTATTTCGAGACAGGGATTCAATCAGCCCCAGCATTTT. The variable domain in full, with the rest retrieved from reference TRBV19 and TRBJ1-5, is DGGITQSPKYLFRKEGQNVTLSCEQNLNHDAMYWYRQDPGQGLRLIYYSQIVNDFQKGDIAEGYSVSREKKESFPLTVTSAQKNPTAFYLCASSISRQGFNQPQHFGDGTRLSIL.

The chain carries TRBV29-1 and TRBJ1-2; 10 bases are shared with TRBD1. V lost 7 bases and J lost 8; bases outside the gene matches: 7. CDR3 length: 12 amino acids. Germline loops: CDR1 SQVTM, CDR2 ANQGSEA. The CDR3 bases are TGCAGCGGGTGGACAGGGGGAAAAGGCTACACCTTC. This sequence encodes CSGWTGGKGYTF.